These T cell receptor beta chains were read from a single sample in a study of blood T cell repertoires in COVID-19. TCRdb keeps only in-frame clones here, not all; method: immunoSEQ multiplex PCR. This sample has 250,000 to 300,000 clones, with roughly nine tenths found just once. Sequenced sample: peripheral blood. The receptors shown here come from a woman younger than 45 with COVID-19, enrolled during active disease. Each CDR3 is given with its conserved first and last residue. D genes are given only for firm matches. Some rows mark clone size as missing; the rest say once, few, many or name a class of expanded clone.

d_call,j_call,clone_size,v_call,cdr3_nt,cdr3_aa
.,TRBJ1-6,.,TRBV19,TGTGCCAGTAGCCCCGTGGCTAATTCACCCCTCCACTTT,CASSPVANSPLHF
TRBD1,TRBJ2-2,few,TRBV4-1,TGCGCCAGCAGCCTGGACAGGCCGGTTACCGGGGAGCTGTTTTTT,CASSLDRPVTGELFF
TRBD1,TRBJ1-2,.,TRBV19,TGTGCCAGTAGTGGGGACAGGGAGCGTGGCTACACCTTC,CASSGDRERGYTF
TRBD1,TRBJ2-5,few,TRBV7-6,TGTGCCAGCAGCTTCTCCCTAAGGGACAGCAAAATCAACTTC,CASSFSLRDSKINF
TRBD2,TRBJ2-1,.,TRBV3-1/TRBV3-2,TGTGCCAGCAGCCTAGGACTAGTGCAGTTCTTC,CASSLGLVQFF
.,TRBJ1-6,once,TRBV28,TGTGCCAGCAGTTCGCCAGCGGGGAATTCACCCCTCCACTTT,CASSSPAGNSPLHF
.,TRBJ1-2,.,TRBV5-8,TGTGCCAGCAGCTCGGGGACACCGAACTATGGCTACACCTTC,CASSSGTPNYGYTF
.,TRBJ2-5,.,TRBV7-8,TGTGCCAGCAGCTTTGTTGCAAACAGGGATCCCTTCCAAGAGACCCAGTACTTC,CASSFVANRDPFQETQYF
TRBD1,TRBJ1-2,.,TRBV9,TGTGCCAGCAGCGTAAATACAGGGGGGGATGGCTACACCTTC,CASSVNTGGDGYTF
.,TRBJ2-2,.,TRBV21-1,TGTGCCAGCAGCAAAAGGTCGACTTACGGGGAGCTGTTTTTT,CASSKRSTYGELFF
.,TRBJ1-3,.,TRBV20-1,TGCAGTGCTAGTAAAGCGGGGACCTCTGGAAACACCATATATTTT,CSASKAGTSGNTIYF
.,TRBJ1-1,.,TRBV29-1,TGCAGTACAGGGACGCCCTCGGAAGCTTTCTTT,CSTGTPSEAFF
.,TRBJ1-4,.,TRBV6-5,TGTGCCATCAGGGGCGGGCACGGGGGTAATGAAAAACTGTTTTTT,CAIRGGHGGNEKLFF
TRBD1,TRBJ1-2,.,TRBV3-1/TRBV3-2,TGTGCCAGCAGCCGCCTCTCAGGACAGGGTAACTATGGCTACACCTTC,CASSRLSGQGNYGYTF
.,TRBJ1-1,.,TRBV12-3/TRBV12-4,TGTGCCAGCAGCTTCGGTTCGACTGAAGCTTTCTTT,CASSFGSTEAFF